This T cell receptor beta chain was recorded in a study of preoperative IRX-2 immunotherapy in early breast cancer. This table comes from immunoSEQ multiplex PCR, and its TCRdb copy is limited to in-frame clones, with some not included. The sample lists under 40,000 clones; 89% were seen once. The treatment was: preoperative locoregional IRX-2 cytokine immunotherapy. Preoperative locoregional IRX-2 cytokine immunotherapy was tested in the phase Ib source study. This CDR3 is built from 14 residues. V lost 7 bases and J 6 bases, leaving 16 bases between the germline ends. Per germline, CDR1 SGHNT and CDR2 YENEEA.

The sequence was collected from a human donor with breast cancer. The rearrangement joins TRBV11-3 to TRBJ1-5; D gene ambiguous. Here the sequenced sample was tumor tissue, taken after IRX-2 immunotherapy. The CDR3 sequence is CASTTGKPAQPQHF. CDR3 in DNA: TGTGCCAGCACCACCGGGAAGCCGGCTCAGCCCCAGCATTTT.